The 5 T cell receptor beta chains presented below share a single source sample, sequenced in a study of T cell responses to AZD1222 COVID-19 vaccine. The protocol was immunoSEQ multiplex PCR, while the TCRdb copy is restricted to in-frame clones and leaves out a portion. The data contain around 120,000 clones, over 75% of them singletons. The specimen was peripheral blood, collected on day 0 of AZD1222 vaccination. All receptors derive from an adult in good health.

In nucleotides, the CDR3 is TGTGCCAGCAGCTTGGAGGACCGCTCCTACAATGAGCAGTTCTTC. Translating it yields CASSLEDRSYNEQFF. J is TRBJ2-1 and V is TRBV5-5, with D unresolved. The V end lost 0 bases, the J end lost 0 bases, and 7 bases lay between the germline ends. The CDR3 runs to 15 residues. CDR1 and CDR2 (germline): SGHKS, YYEKEE (reference sequence).

This sequence joins TRBV11-2 and TRBJ1-3; 8 bases match TRBD1. CDR3 length: 17 amino acids. Germline values: CDR1 SGHAT, CDR2 FQNNGV. After removal of 4 bases from V and 2 bases from J, the junction contained 10 bases not matched to a gene. This CDR3 reads CASSSELQGVAGNTIYF. In DNA form, the CDR3 reads TGTGCCAGCAGCTCGGAATTACAGGGGGTTGCTGGAAACACCATATATTTT.

This clone was seen only once. This chain connects TRBV19 to TRBJ2-3, with D perhaps matching TRBD2 (6 bases). This CDR3 has 15 amino acids. Germline CDR1 reads LNHDA; CDR2 reads SQIVND (reference sequence). V was clipped by 1 base and J by 0 bases, with 8 bases between them. The CDR3 DNA is TGTGCCAGTAGTATAGTTGGGACTAGCACAGATACGCAGTATTTT. Protein product: CASSIVGTSTDTQYF. The whole variable domain, filled in from reference TRBV19 and TRBJ2-3, reads DGGITQSPKYLFRKEGQNVTLSCEQNLNHDAMYWYRQDPGQGLRLIYYSQIVNDFQKGDIAEGYSVSREKKESFPLTVTSAQKNPTAFYLCASSIVGTSTDTQYFGPGTRLTVL.

V and J are TRBV7-8 and TRBJ2-3; TRBD2 matches 12 bases. The V gene's germline CDR1 is SGHVS and CDR2 FQNEAQ. J gave up 2 bases and V 8 bases, and 11 bases lay outside the gene matches. CDR3 size: 17 residues. CDR3 nucleotides: TGTGCCAGCTCCAAGGGGCTAGCGGGAGGGCCCACAGATACGCAGTATTTT. Protein: CASSKGLAGGPTDTQYF.

This chain joins TRBV5-1 and TRBJ2-7; 9 nucleotides agree with TRBD1. The germline V gene encodes CDR1 SGHRS and CDR2 YFSETQ. This CDR3 has 14 amino acids. The V and J ends lost 2 bases and 3 bases, in that order; junction bases with no gene match: 3. CDR3 DNA: TGCGCCAGCAGCTTTTCGGGACAGGGCTACGAGCAGTACTTC. It specifies CASSFSGQGYEQYF.